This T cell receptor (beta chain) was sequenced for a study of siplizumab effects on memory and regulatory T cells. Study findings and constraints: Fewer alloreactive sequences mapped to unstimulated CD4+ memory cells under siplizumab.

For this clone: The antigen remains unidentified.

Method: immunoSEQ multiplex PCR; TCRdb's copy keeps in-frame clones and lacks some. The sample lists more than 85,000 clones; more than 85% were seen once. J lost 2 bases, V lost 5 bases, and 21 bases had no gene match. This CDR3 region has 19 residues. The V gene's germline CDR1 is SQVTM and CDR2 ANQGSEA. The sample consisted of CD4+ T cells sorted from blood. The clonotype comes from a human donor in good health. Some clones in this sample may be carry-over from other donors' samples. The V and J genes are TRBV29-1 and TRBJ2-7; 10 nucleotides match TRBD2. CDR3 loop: CSVRVSLFGPGLAAYEQYF. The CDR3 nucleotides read TGCAGCGTTAGGGTCTCTCTTTTCGGTCCTGGACTAGCGGCCTACGAGCAGTACTTC.